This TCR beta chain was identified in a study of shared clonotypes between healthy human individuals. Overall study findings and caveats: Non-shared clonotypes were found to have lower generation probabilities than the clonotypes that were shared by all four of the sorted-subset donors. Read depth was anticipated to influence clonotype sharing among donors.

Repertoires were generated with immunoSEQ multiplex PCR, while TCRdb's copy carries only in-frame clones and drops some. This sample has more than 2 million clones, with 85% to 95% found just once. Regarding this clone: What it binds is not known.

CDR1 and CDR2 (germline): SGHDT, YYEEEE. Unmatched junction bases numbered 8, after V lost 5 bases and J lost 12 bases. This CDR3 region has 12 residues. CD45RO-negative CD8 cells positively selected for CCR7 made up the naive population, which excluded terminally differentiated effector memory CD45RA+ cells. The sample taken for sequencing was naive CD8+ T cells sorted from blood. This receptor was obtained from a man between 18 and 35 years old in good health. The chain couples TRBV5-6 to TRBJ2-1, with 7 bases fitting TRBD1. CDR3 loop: CASSRGQYVQFF. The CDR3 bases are TGTGCCAGCAGTCGGGGACAGTACGTGCAGTTCTTC.